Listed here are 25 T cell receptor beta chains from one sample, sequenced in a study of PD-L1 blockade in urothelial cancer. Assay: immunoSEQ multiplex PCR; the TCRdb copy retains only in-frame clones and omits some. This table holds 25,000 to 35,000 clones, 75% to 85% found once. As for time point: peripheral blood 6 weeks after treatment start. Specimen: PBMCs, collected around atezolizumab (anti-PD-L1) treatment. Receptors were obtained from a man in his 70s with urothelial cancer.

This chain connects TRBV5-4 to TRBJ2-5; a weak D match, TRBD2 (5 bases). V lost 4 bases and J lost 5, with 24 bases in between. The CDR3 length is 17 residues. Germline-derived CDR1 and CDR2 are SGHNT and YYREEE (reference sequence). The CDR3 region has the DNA TGTGCCAGCAGCCTACCGAGTCCCGGGATAGGGCGGGAGACCCAGTACTTC. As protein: CASSLPSPGIGRETQYF.

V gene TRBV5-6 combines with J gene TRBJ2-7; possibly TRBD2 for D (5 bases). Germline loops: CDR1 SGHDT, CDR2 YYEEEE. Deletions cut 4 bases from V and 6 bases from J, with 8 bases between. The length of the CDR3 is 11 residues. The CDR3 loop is CASSRGLEQYF. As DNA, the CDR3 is TGTGCCAGCAGCCGCGGGCTCGAGCAGTACTTC.

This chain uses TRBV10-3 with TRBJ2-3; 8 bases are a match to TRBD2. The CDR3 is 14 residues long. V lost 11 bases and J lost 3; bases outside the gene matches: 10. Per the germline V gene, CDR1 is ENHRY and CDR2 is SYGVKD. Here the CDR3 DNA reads TGTGCCTCCGGGGGCGGGGGGCCAACAGATACGCAGTATTTT. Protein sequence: CASGGGGPTDTQYF.

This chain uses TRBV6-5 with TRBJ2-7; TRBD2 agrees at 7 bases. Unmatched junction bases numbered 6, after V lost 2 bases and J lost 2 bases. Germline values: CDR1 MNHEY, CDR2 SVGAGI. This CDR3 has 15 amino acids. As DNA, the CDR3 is TGTGCCAGCAGTTACCCAGCGGGGTCTACCTACGAGCAGTACTTC. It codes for CASSYPAGSTYEQYF.

The CDR3 DNA follows: TGTGCCAGCAGGGGGACAGGGGACGAGCAGTACTTC. Translated: CASRGTGDEQYF. The J gene is TRBJ2-7, the V gene TRBV6-5; TRBD1 aligns across 10 bases. The CDR3 contains 12 residues. The trim removed 6 bases at V and 5 bases at J, leaving 1 base unmatched. CDR1 and CDR2 (germline): MNHEY, SVGAGI.

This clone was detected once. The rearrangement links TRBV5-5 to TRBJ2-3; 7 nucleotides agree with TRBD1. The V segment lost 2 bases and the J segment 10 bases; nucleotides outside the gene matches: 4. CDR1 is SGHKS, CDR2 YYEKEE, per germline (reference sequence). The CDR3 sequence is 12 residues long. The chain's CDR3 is CASSFWQGAQYF. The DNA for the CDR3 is TGTGCCAGCAGCTTTTGGCAGGGGGCGCAGTATTTT. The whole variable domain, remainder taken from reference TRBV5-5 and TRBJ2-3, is DAGVTQSPTHLIKTRGQQVTLRCSPISGHKSVSWYQQVLGQGPQFIFQYYEKEERGRGNFPDRFSARQFPNYSSELNVNALLLGDSALYLCASSFWQGAQYFGPGTRLTVL.

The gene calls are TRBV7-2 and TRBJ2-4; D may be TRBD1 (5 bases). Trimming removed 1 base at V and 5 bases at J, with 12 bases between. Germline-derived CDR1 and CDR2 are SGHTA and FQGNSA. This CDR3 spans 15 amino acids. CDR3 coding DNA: TGTGCCAGCAGCTTAGTGTCCAAACAGGAAAACATTCAGTACTTC. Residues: CASSLVSKQENIQYF.

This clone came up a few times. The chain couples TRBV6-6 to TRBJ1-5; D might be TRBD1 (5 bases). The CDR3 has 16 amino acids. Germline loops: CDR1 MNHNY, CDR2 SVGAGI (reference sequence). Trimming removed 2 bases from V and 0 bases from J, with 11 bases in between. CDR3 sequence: CASSYGLGLSNQPQHF. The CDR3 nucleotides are TGTGCCAGCAGTTACGGCTTGGGACTTAGCAATCAGCCCCAGCATTTT.

CDR3 amino acids: CASSWGGYTQYF. The DNA of the CDR3 is TGCGCCAGCAGTTGGGGAGGGTATACGCAGTATTTT. The chain carries TRBV5-1 and TRBJ2-3; 7 bases map to TRBD2. J lost 7 bases, V lost 5 bases, and 4 bases had no gene match. Germline assignment: CDR1 SGHRS and CDR2 YFSETQ. The CDR3 has 12 residues.

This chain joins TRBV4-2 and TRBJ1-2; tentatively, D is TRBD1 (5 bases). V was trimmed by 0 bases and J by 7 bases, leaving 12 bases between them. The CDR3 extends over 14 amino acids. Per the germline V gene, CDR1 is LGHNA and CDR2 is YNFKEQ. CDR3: CASSQDAGIGGYTF. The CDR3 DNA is TGTGCCAGCAGCCAAGATGCAGGGATTGGTGGCTACACCTTC.

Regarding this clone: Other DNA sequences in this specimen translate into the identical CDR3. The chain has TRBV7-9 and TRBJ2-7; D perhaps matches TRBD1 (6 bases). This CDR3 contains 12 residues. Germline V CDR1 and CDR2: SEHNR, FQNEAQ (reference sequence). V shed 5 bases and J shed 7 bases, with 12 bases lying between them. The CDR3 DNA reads TGTGCCAGCAGCCGGACAGTCCATGAGCAGTACTTC. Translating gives CASSRTVHEQYF.

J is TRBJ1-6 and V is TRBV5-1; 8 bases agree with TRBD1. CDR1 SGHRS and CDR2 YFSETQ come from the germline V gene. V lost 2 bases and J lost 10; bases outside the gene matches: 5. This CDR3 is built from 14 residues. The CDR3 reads CASSFRGQESPLHF. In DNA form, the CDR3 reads TGCGCCAGCAGCTTCAGGGGGCAAGAATCACCCCTCCACTTT.

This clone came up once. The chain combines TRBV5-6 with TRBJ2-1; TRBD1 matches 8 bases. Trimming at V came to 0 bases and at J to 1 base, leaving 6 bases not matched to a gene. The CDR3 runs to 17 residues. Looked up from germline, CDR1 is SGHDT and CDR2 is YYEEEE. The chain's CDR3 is CASSLGQGIASYNEQFF. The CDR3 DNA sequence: TGTGCCAGCAGCTTGGGACAGGGGATCGCGTCCTACAATGAGCAGTTCTTC.

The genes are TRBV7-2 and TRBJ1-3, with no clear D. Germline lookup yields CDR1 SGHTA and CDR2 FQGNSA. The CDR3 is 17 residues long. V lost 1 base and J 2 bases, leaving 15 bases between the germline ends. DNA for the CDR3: TGTGCCAGCAGCTTAGGGATGGTACGGGGAGCTGGAAACACCATATATTTT. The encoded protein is CASSLGMVRGAGNTIYF.

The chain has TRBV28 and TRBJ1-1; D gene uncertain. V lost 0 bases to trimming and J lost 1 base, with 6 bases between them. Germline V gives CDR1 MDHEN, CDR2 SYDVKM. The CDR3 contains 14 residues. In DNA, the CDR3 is TGTGCCAGCAGTTTATGGAACAGGAACACTGAAGCTTTCTTT. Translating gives CASSLWNRNTEAFF.

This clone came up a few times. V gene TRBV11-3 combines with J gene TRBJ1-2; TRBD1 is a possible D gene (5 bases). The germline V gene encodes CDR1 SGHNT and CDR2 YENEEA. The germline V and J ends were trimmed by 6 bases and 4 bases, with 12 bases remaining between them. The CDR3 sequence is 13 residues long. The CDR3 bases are TGTGCCAGCAGTTCCGACAGCTTCTATGGCTACACCTTC. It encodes CASSSDSFYGYTF.

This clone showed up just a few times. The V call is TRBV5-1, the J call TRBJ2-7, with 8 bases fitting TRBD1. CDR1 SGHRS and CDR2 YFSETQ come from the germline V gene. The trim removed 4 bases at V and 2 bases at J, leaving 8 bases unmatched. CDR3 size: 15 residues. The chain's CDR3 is CASSADPGQAYEQYF. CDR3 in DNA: TGCGCCAGCAGCGCTGACCCGGGACAGGCCTACGAGCAGTACTTC.

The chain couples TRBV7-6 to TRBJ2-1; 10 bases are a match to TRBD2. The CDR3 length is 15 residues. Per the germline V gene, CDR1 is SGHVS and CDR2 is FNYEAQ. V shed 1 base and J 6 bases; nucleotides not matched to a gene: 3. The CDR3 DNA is TGTGCCAGCAGCTTAGGGACTAGCGGTCCCAATGAGCAGTTCTTC. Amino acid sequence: CASSLGTSGPNEQFF.

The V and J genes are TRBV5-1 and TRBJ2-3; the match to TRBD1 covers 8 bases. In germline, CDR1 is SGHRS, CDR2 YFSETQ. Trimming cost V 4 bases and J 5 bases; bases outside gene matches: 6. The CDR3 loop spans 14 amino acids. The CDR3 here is CASSVDRGLDTQYF. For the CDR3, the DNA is TGCGCCAGCAGCGTTGACAGGGGACTAGATACGCAGTATTTT.

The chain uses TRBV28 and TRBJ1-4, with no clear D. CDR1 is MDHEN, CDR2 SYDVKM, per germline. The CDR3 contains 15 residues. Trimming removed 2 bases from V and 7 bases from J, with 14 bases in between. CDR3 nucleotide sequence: TGTGCCAGCAGTTTAGTATCCCCCGGAGGTGAAAAACTGTTTTTT. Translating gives CASSLVSPGGEKLFF.

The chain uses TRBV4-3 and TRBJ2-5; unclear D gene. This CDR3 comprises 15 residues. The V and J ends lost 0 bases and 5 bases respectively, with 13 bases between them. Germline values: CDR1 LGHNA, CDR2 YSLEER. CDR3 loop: CASSQDIAVRETQYF. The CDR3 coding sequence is TGCGCCAGCAGCCAAGATATAGCTGTTAGGGAGACCCAGTACTTC.

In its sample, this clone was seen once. The CDR3 region has the DNA TGTGCCAGCAGCGGAGGCATACACTCGAACACCGGGGAGCTGTTTTTT. Protein product: CASSGGIHSNTGELFF. The chain links TRBV7-8 to TRBJ2-2; D possibly corresponds to TRBD2 (5 bases). Trimming removed 5 bases from V and 0 bases from J, with 13 bases in between. CDR1 SGHVS and CDR2 FQNEAQ come from the germline V gene. The CDR3 loop spans 16 amino acids.

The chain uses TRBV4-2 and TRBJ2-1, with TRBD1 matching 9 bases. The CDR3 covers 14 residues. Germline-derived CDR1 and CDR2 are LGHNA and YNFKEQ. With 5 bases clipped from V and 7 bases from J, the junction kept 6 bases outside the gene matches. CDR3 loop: CASSYTGGINEQFF. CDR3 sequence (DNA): TGTGCCAGCAGCTACACAGGGGGCATAAATGAGCAGTTCTTC.

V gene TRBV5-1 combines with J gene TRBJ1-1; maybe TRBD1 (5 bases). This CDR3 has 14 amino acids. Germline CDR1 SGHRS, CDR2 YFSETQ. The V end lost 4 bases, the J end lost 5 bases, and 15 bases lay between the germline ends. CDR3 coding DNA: TGCGCCAGCAGCCCAATCCGGGGGGGGACTGAAGCTTTCTTT. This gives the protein CASSPIRGGTEAFF.

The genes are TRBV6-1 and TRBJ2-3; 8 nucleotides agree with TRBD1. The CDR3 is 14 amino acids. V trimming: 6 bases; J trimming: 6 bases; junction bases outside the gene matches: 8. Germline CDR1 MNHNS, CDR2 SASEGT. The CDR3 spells CASSRDRTPDTQYF. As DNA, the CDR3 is TGTGCCAGCAGCCGGGACAGGACTCCGGATACGCAGTATTTT.